The 27 T cell receptor beta chains below all came from one sample that was sequenced in a study of blood T cells in healthy people across ages. With a J-beta primer mix and a sample-barcoded 5' primer, a second PCR ran about 6 to 11 cycles. TCRdb fed the 5' RACE reads into MiXCR, producing one record per CDR3 protein. The sample holds some 780,000 distinct CDR3 sequences, 56% seen once. The sample taken for sequencing was blood. These receptors originate from a middle-aged man in good health.

The rearrangement joins TRBV6-1 to TRBJ2-7, with a possible D match to TRBD1 (5 bases). V was shortened by 1 base and J by 0 bases, with 10 bases between the two germline ends. This CDR3 contains 15 residues. Germline CDR1 reads MNHNS; CDR2 reads SASEGT. Here the CDR3 reads CASSEVAGISYEQYF. Here the CDR3 DNA reads TGTGCCAGCAGTGAAGTCGCAGGGATCTCCTACGAGCAGTACTTC.

The chain recombines TRBV12-3 or TRBV12-4 with TRBJ1-2, with D perhaps TRBD1 (5 bases). Trimming left V 7 bases short and J 4 bases short, with 16 bases between. This CDR3 contains 14 residues. The CDR3 sequence is CASTPYGGSYGYTF. CDR3 DNA sequence: TGTGCCAGCACCCCCTACGGGGGGAGCTATGGCTACACCTTC.

The rearrangement links TRBV28 to TRBJ2-5; 9 bases fit TRBD1. The end of the DNA fits TRBJ2-7 better, so the J call may be wrong. There are 15 residues in the CDR3. Germline assignment: CDR1 MDHEN and CDR2 SYDVKM. The CDR3 nucleotides read TGTGCCAGCAACAGGGAACAGGGGGCTGTCCACGAGCAGTACTTC. Translation gives CASNREQGAVHEQYF.

The rearrangement uses TRBV18 and TRBJ2-5; D possibly uses TRBD1 or TRBD2 (5 bases each). Germline values: CDR1 KGHSH, CDR2 LQKENI. V lost 6 bases and J lost 11, with 28 bases in between. The CDR3 extends over 16 amino acids. CDR3 nucleotides: TGTGCCAGCTCGCCAGTGCAAGGGCTCGATATGGGGGAGCAGTACTTC. It translates to CASSPVQGLDMGEQYF.

A few counts support this clonotype. The chain uses TRBV6-2 or TRBV6-3 and TRBJ2-7, with a weak D call TRBD2 (7 bases). The germline V gene encodes CDR1 MNHEY and CDR2 SVGEGT. Trimming took off 7 bases at V and 4 bases at J, with 14 bases between the two ends. This CDR3 spans 13 amino acids. CDR3 residues: CASTGGLAYEQYF. Written as DNA, the CDR3 is TGTGCCAGCACCGGGGGGCTGGCGTACGAGCAGTACTTC.

The chain couples TRBV29-1 to TRBJ2-1, with D perhaps matching TRBD1 (6 bases). The CDR3 runs 15 residues. Germline CDR1 reads SQVTM; CDR2 reads ANQGSEA. Trimming cost V 4 bases and J 0 bases, with 13 bases left between them. CDR3 DNA sequence: TGCAGCGTTGTAGGACAGTCGAGCTCCTACAATGAGCAGTTCTTC. Translation: CSVVGQSSSYNEQFF.

The rearrangement uses TRBV28 and TRBJ2-1, with TRBD1 as a possible D gene (7 bases). This CDR3 has 14 amino acids. V was trimmed by 4 bases and J by 7 bases, leaving 14 bases between them. Germline CDR1 reads MDHEN; CDR2 reads SYDVKM. DNA of the CDR3: TGTGCCAGCAGTTATGGGGGGACAGTAAATGAGCAGTTCTTC. Translated, it gives CASSYGGTVNEQFF. The whole variable domain, filled in from reference TRBV28 and TRBJ2-1, reads DVKVTQSSRYLVKRTGEKVFLECVQDMDHENMFWYRQDPGLGLRLIYFSYDVKMKEKGDIPEGYSVSREKKERFSLILESASTNQTSMYLCASSYGGTVNEQFFGPGTRLTVL.

This clonotype was recorded at least ten times. Its ends do not fully match the called genes, so a read error is possible. The genes are TRBV29-1 and TRBJ2-5; unclear D gene. The CDR3 has 9 amino acids. The germline CDR1 and CDR2 sequences are SQVTM and ANQGSEA. CDR3 sequence reads: CSVEETQYF. The CDR3, as DNA: TGCAGCGTCGAAGAGACCCAGTACTTC.

The rearrangement uses TRBV7-6 and TRBJ2-5; D may be TRBD1 (6 bases). The DNA end favors TRBJ2-7, so the J call may be wrong. The germline gives CDR1 SGHVS, CDR2 FNYEAQ. The CDR3 runs 15 residues. In DNA form, the CDR3 reads TGTGCCAGCAGCTTGGGGGCAGGGGCGACCTACGAGCAGTACTTC. It yields the protein CASSLGAGATYEQYF.

This clonotype was detected many times. The V call is TRBV6-6, the J call TRBJ1-2; tentative D call: TRBD1 (6 bases). The CDR3 runs 14 residues. Germline V gives CDR1 MNHNY, CDR2 SVGAGI (reference sequence). V was pared by 5 bases and J by 8 bases, with 18 bases between. CDR3 nucleotide sequence: TGTGCCAGCAGTACCTCAGGGGTAAAGCACGGCTACACCTTC. It encodes CASSTSGVKHGYTF.

The chain recombines TRBV5-1 with TRBJ2-5; a weak D match, TRBD1 (5 bases). Germline V gives CDR1 SGHRS, CDR2 YFSETQ. This CDR3 spans 15 amino acids. The V and J ends lost 0 bases and 4 bases respectively, with 13 bases between them. CDR3 coding DNA: TGCGCCAGCAGCTTGGAGGGCAGGGTGATAGAGACCCAGTACTTC. Its translation: CASSLEGRVIETQYF.

In DNA form, the CDR3 reads TGTGCCACCAGCAGGGGGGCGGGGGCGGACAATGAGCAGTTCTTC. Translated: CATSRGAGADNEQFF. V and J are TRBV15 and TRBJ2-1; TRBD2 is a possible D gene (7 bases). Germline values: CDR1 LNHNV, CDR2 YYDKDF (reference sequence). The ends were cut back, 3 bases at V and 5 bases at J, with 14 bases in the middle. The CDR3 covers 15 residues.

The chain carries TRBV20-1 and TRBJ2-3, with D perhaps matching TRBD1 (5 bases). CDR1 is DFQATT and CDR2 is SNEGSKA in the germline V gene (reference sequence). The V end lost 2 bases, the J end lost 0 bases, and 9 bases lay between the germline ends. This CDR3 comprises 14 residues. The CDR3 nucleotides are TGCAGTGCTAGACAGGGCTCAAGCACAGATACGCAGTATTTT. As protein: CSARQGSSTDTQYF.

This clonotype was recorded once. The gene calls are TRBV28 and TRBJ1-5, with D perhaps matching TRBD1 (5 bases). V was clipped by 5 bases and J by 0 bases, with 20 bases between them. The germline V gene encodes CDR1 MDHEN and CDR2 SYDVKM. CDR3 length: 18 amino acids. CDR3 sequence (DNA): TGTGCCAGCAGTGCCAGGGCGGGTACAGCCTATAGCAATCAGCCCCAGCATTTT. Translating gives CASSARAGTAYSNQPQHF.

The rearrangement links TRBV28 to TRBJ2-7, with 12 bases aligning to TRBD1. CDR3 length: 16 residues. Trimming at V came to 4 bases and at J to 2 bases, leaving 6 bases not matched to a gene. CDR1 is MDHEN and CDR2 is SYDVKM in the germline V gene. CDR3 sequence: CASSSGGQGATYEQYF. The CDR3 coding sequence is TGTGCCAGCAGTTCGGGGGGACAGGGGGCCACCTACGAGCAGTACTTC.

This clonotype has a handful of counts. The CDR3 protein is CASKDRGAYEQYF. The CDR3 coding sequence is TGTGCCAGCAAAGACAGGGGGGCCTACGAGCAGTACTTC. This rearrangement joins TRBV6-6 to TRBJ2-4; 9 nucleotides agree with TRBD1. The last part of the DNA fits TRBJ2-7 better; the J call may be wrong. Per the germline V gene, CDR1 is MNHNY and CDR2 is SVGAGI (reference sequence). There are 13 residues in the CDR3.

V gene TRBV2 combines with J gene TRBJ2-7; TRBD2 matches 9 bases. V gave up 7 bases and J gave up 3 bases; unmatched junction bases: 7. CDR3 length: 14 amino acids. Germline CDR1 and CDR2: SNHLY and FYNNEI. The CDR3 spells CASTESGGHYEQYF. The DNA for the CDR3 is TGTGCCAGCACAGAAAGCGGGGGGCACTACGAGCAGTACTTC.

The chain carries TRBV7-2 and TRBJ2-7, with D possibly being TRBD2 (5 bases). CDR3 length equals 11 residues. V was trimmed by 5 bases and J by 8 bases, leaving 10 bases between them. Per the germline V gene, CDR1 is SGHTA and CDR2 is FQGNSA. The CDR3 DNA reads as TGTGCCAGCAGCCGTAGCGCCCAGCAGTACTTC. Protein sequence: CASSRSAQQYF.

The chain uses TRBV14 and TRBJ1-6; no firm D call. CDR1 and CDR2 from the germline V gene are SGHDN and FVKESK. V lost 2 bases and J 7 bases, leaving 9 bases between the germline ends. The CDR3 totals 14 residues. The CDR3 DNA follows: TGTGCCAGCAGCCAACGCGGAATCAATTCACCCCTCCACTTT. It translates to CASSQRGINSPLHF.

This clonotype was counted between two and nine times. J is TRBJ2-7 and V is TRBV18; 8 positions match TRBD1. Germline CDR1 KGHSH, CDR2 LQKENI. Trimming at V came to 3 bases and at J to 0 bases, leaving 4 bases not matched to a gene. There are 15 residues in the CDR3. The CDR3 DNA reads as TGTGCCAGCTCACCTGGGACAGGACACTCCTACGAGCAGTACTTC. This encodes CASSPGTGHSYEQYF. Based on the CDR3 plus reference TRBV18 and TRBJ2-7, the full variable domain is NAGVMQNPRHLVRRRGQEARLRCSPMKGHSHVYWYRQLPEEGLKFMVYLQKENIIDESGMPKERFSAEFPKEGPSILRIQQVVRGDSAAYFCASSPGTGHSYEQYFGPGTRLTVT.

This clonotype has more than one count but fewer than ten. This chain joins TRBV6-5 and TRBJ1-2, with TRBD1 identical over 8 bases. V was clipped by 2 bases and J by 8 bases; unmatched bases: 19. CDR3 length equals 18 residues. Germline CDR1 and CDR2: MNHEY and SVGAGI. The CDR3 protein is CASSYQGQGRGIMRGYTF. The CDR3 DNA reads as TGTGCCAGCAGTTACCAAGGACAGGGAAGGGGTATCATGAGGGGCTACACCTTC.

The rearrangement uses TRBV24-1 and TRBJ2-3; D gene ambiguous. The ends were cut back, 6 bases at V and 1 base at J, with 13 bases in the middle. Germline V gene lookup returns CDR1 KGHDR and CDR2 SFDVKD. This CDR3 contains 15 residues. The DNA for the CDR3 is TGTGCCACCAGTCCAGGTGGCATCGGCACAGATACGCAGTATTTT. Translation: CATSPGGIGTDTQYF.

This clonotype was observed a few times. This sequence joins TRBV18 and TRBJ2-7; 7 positions agree with TRBD2. Germline assignment: CDR1 KGHSH and CDR2 LQKENI. This CDR3 region has 14 residues. The J segment lost 6 bases and the V segment lost 3 bases, leaving 8 bases of the junction unmatched. As DNA, the CDR3 is TGTGCCAGCTCACCGGGGAGGGTAAGGGCCGAGCAGTACTTC. Its protein is CASSPGRVRAEQYF.

J is TRBJ2-1 and V is TRBV20-1; the match to TRBD2 covers 13 bases. This CDR3 is 14 amino acids long. Germline V gene lookup returns CDR1 DFQATT and CDR2 SNEGSKA (reference sequence). Losses at the gene ends were 1 base for V and 8 bases for J; bases not matched to a gene: 2. For the CDR3, the DNA is TGCAGTGCTAGAGGGACTAGCGGGAGCGATGAGCAGTTCTTC. Translating gives CSARGTSGSDEQFF.

This rearrangement joins TRBV29-1 to TRBJ2-3, with 7 bases matching TRBD2. The CDR3 extends over 14 amino acids. CDR1 is SQVTM, CDR2 ANQGSEA, per germline. Trimming removed 5 bases from V and 1 base from J; junction bases left unmatched: 6. As DNA, the CDR3 is TGCAGCGTTCCGCCTAGCGGAGGCACAGATACGCAGTATTTT. Amino acids: CSVPPSGGTDTQYF.

Regarding this clonotype: One end of the junction is discordant with germline, which a read error may explain. This chain links TRBV6-2 or TRBV6-3 with TRBJ2-3; unclear D gene. Germline CDR1 reads MNHEY; CDR2 reads SVGEGT. The CDR3 runs to 16 residues. CDR3 loop: CACSYSNGFRTDTQYF. DNA for the CDR3: TGTGCCTGCAGTTACTCGAACGGCTTCCGCACAGATACGCAGTATTTT.

The V and J genes are TRBV7-8 and TRBJ2-6; 8 bases fit TRBD1. The ends lost 6 bases at V and 5 bases at J; junction bases unmatched: 15. The length of the CDR3 is 18 residues. Germline values: CDR1 SGHVS, CDR2 FQNEAQ. CDR3 sequence reads: CASSYRGASSPRANVLTF. DNA for the CDR3: TGTGCCAGCAGTTACAGGGGGGCATCTAGCCCCAGGGCCAACGTCCTGACTTTC.